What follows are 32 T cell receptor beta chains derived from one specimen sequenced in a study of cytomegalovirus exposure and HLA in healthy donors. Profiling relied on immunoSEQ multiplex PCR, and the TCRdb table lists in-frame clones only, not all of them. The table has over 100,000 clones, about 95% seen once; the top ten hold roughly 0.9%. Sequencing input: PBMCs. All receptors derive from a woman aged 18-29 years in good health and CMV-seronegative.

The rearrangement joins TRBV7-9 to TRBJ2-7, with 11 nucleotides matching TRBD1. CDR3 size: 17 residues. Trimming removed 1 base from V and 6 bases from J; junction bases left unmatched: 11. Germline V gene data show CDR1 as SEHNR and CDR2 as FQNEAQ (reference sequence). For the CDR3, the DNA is TGTGCCAGCAGCTTAGAGGTTGTTGGGACAGGGGGTCGCGAGCAGTACTTC. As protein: CASSLEVVGTGGREQYF.

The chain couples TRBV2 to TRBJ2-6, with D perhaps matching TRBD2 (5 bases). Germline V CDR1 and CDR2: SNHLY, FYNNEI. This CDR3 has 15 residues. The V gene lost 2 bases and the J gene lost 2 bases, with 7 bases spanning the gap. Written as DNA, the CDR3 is TGTGCCAGCAGTGAACTCGGGGCTGGGGCCAACGTCCTGACTTTC. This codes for CASSELGAGANVLTF.

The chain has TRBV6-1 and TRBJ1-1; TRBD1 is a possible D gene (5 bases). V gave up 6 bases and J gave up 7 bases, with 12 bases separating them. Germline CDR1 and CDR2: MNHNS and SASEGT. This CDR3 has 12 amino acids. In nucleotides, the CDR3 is TGTGCCAGCAGGGTCGGAACAGGTGAAGCTTTCTTT. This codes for CASRVGTGEAFF.

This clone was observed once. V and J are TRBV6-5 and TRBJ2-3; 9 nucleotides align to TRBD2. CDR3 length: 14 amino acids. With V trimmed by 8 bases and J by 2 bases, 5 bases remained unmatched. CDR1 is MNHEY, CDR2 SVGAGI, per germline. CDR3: CASALAGFTDTQYF. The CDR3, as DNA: TGTGCCAGCGCCCTAGCGGGATTCACAGATACGCAGTATTTT.

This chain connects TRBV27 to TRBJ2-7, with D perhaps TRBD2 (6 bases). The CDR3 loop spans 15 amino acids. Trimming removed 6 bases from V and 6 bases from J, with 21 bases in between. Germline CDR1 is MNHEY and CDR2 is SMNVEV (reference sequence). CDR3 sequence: CASSLQGRRATEQYF. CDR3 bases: TGTGCCAGCAGCCTCCAAGGGAGGAGGGCCACCGAGCAGTACTTC.

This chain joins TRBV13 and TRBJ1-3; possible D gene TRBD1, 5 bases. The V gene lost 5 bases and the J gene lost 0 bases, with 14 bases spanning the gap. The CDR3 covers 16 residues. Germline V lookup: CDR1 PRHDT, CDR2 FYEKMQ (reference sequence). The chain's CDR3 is CASSHLQASSGNTIYF. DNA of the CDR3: TGTGCCAGCAGCCACTTACAGGCGAGCTCTGGAAACACCATATATTTT.

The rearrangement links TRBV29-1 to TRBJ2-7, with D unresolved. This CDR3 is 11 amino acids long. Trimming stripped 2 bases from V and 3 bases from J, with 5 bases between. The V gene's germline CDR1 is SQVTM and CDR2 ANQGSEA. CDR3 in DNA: TGCAGCGTTGAACAGGACTACGAGCAGTACTTC. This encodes CSVEQDYEQYF.

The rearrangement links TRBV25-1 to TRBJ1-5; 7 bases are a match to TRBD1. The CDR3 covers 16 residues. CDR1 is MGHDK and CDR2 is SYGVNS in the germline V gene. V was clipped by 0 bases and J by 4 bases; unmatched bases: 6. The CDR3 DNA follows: TGTGCCAGCAGTGAATATTTAACAGGGGAAAATCAGCCCCAGCATTTT. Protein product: CASSEYLTGENQPQHF.

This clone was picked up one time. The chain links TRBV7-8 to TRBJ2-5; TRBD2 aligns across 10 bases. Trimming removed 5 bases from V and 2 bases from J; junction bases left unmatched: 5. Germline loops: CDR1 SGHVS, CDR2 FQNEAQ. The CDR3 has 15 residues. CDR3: CASSLQRGGQETQYF. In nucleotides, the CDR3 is TGTGCCAGCAGCCTCCAGCGGGGGGGACAAGAGACCCAGTACTTC.

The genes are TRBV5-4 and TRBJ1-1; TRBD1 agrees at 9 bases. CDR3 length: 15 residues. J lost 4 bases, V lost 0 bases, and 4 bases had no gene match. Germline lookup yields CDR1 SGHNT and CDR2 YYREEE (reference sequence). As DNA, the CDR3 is TGTGCCAGCAGCTTGGGGACAGGGGCGGTCACTGAAGCTTTCTTT. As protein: CASSLGTGAVTEAFF.

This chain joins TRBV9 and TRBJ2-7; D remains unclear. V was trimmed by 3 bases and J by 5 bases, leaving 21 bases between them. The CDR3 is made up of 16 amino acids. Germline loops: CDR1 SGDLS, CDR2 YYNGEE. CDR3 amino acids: CASSAQRSSPGNEQYF. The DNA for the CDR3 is TGTGCCAGCAGCGCGCAAAGGTCTTCCCCAGGCAACGAGCAGTACTTC.

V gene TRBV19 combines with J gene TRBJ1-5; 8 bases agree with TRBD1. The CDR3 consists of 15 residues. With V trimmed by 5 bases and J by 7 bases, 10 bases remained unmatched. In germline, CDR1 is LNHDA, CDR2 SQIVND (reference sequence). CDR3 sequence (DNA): TGTGCCAGTAGTCCCGAAGGACAGGGAGGACAGCCCCAGCATTTT. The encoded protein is CASSPEGQGGQPQHF.

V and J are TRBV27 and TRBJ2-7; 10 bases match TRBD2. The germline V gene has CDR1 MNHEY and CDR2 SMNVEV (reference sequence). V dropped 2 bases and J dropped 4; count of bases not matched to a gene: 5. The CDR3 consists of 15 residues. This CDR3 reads CASSLRPSGGYEQYF. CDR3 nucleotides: TGTGCCAGCAGTTTACGACCTAGCGGGGGATACGAGCAGTACTTC.

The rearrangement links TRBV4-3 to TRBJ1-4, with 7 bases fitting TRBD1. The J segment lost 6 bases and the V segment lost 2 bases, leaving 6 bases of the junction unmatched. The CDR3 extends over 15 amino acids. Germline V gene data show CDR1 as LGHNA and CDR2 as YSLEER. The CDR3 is CASSQIQGGDEKLFF. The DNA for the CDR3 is TGCGCCAGCAGCCAAATTCAGGGGGGTGATGAAAAACTGTTTTTT.

The CDR3 region is CAWSGRTGNYEQYF. DNA for the CDR3: TGTGCCTGGAGTGGCCGGACAGGGAACTACGAGCAGTACTTC. The chain has TRBV30 and TRBJ2-7; 8 bases fit TRBD1. The germline V gene has CDR1 GTSNPN and CDR2 SVGIG (reference sequence). The CDR3 runs to 14 residues. Germline trimming cut 1 base from V and 3 bases from J; bases unmatched to any gene: 5.

The chain's CDR3 is CASSLAPYEQYF. As DNA, the CDR3 is TGTGCCAGCAGTCTAGCCCCCTACGAGCAGTACTTC. V usage is TRBV2 and J usage is TRBJ2-7; D is possibly TRBD2 (5 bases). Trimming cost V 5 bases and J 2 bases, with 7 bases left between them. Germline CDR1 and CDR2: SNHLY and FYNNEI. This CDR3 comprises 12 residues.

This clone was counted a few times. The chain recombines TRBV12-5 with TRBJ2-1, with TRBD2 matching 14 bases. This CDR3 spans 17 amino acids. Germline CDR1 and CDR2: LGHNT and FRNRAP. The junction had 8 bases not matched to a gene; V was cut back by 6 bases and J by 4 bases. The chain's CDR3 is CASGRGTSGRSYNEQFF. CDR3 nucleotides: TGTGCTAGTGGCCGCGGGACTAGCGGGAGATCGTACAATGAGCAGTTCTTC.

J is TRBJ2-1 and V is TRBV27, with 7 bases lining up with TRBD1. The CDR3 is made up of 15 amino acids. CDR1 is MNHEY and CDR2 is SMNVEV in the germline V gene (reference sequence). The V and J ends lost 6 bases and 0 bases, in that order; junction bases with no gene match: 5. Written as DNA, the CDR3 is TGTGCCAGCAGACCCGACAGGGTCTCCTACAATGAGCAGTTCTTC. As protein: CASRPDRVSYNEQFF.

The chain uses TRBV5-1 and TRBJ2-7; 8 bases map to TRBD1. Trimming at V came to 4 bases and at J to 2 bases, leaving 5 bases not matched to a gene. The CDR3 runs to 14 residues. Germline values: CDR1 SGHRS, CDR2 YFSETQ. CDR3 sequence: CASSTGQGPYEQYF. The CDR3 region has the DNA TGCGCCAGCAGCACCGGACAGGGACCCTACGAGCAGTACTTC.

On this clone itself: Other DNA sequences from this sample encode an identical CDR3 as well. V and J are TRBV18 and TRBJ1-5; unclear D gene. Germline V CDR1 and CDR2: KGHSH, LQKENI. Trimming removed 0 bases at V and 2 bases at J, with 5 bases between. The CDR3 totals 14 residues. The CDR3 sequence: CASSPPGGNQPQHF. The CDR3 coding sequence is TGTGCCAGCTCACCACCGGGAGGCAATCAGCCCCAGCATTTT.

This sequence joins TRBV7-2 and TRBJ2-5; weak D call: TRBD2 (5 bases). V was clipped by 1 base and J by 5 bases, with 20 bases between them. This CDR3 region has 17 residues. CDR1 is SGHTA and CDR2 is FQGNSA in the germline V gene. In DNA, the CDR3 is TGTGCCAGCAGCTTAGGGTGGGAGAGTGAGTACGGGGAGACCCAGTACTTC. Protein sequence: CASSLGWESEYGETQYF.

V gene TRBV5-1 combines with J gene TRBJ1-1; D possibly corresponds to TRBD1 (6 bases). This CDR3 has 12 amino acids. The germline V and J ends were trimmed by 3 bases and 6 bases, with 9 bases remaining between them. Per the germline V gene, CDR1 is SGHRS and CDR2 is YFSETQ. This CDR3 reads CASSSRGAEAFF. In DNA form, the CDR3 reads TGCGCCAGCAGCTCCAGGGGTGCTGAAGCTTTCTTT.

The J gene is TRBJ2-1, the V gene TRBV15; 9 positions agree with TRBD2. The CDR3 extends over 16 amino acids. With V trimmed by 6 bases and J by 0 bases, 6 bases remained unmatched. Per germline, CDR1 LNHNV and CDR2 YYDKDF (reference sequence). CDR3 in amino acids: CATRNSGGGSYNEQFF. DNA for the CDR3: TGTGCCACCAGAAATAGCGGGGGAGGCTCCTACAATGAGCAGTTCTTC. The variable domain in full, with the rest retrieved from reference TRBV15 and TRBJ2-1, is DAMVIQNPRYQVTQFGKPVTLSCSQTLNHNVMYWYQQKSSQAPKLLFHYYDKDFNNEADTPDNFQSRRPNTSFCFLDIRSPGLGDTAMYLCATRNSGGGSYNEQFFGPGTRLTVL.

CDR3 in amino acids: CASSLGGGAYSGNTIYF. Written as DNA, the CDR3 is TGTGCCAGCAGCTTGGGCGGCGGTGCCTACTCTGGAAACACCATATATTTT. V usage is TRBV5-5 and J usage is TRBJ1-3; D remains unclear. This CDR3 comprises 17 residues. Trimming took off 0 bases at V and 0 bases at J, with 13 bases between the two ends. The germline V gene has CDR1 SGHKS and CDR2 YYEKEE (reference sequence). The complete variable domain, with remaining parts taken from reference TRBV5-5 and TRBJ1-3, reads DAGVTQSPTHLIKTRGQQVTLRCSPISGHKSVSWYQQVLGQGPQFIFQYYEKEERGRGNFPDRFSARQFPNYSSELNVNALLLGDSALYLCASSLGGGAYSGNTIYFGEGSWLTVV.

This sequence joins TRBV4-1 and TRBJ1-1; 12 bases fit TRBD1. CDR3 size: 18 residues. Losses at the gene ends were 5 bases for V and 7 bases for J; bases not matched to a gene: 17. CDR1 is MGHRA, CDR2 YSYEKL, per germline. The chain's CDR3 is CASSYRAGTGGRKFEAFF. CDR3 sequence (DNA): TGCGCCAGCAGCTACCGTGCCGGGACAGGGGGCCGGAAATTTGAAGCTTTCTTT.

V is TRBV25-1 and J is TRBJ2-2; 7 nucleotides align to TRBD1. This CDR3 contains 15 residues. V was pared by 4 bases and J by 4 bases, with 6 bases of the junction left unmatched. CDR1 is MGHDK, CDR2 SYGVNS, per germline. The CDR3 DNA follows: TGTGCCAGCAGTGGCGACAGGGTTGGCACCGGGGAGCTGTTTTTT. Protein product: CASSGDRVGTGELFF.

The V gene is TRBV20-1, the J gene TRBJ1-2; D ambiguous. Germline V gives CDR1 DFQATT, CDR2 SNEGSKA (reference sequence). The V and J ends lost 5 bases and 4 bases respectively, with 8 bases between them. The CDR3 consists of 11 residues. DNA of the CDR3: TGCAGTGCTTTCCTCCCCTATGGCTACACCTTC. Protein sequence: CSAFLPYGYTF.

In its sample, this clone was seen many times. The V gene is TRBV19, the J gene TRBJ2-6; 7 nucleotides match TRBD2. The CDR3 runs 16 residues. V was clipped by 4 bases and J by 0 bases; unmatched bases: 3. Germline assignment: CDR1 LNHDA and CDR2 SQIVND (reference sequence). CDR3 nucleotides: TGTGCCAGTAGTACTGGGGAGGGCTCTGGGGCCAACGTCCTGACTTTC. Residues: CASSTGEGSGANVLTF.

The CDR3 DNA is TGTGCCAGCAGAAGGGGGGGAAACACTGAAGCTTTCTTT. Translation gives CASRRGGNTEAFF. The chain recombines TRBV27 with TRBJ1-1, with D possibly matching TRBD1 (6 bases). Deletions cut 6 bases from V and 2 bases from J, with 10 bases between. CDR1 is MNHEY and CDR2 is SMNVEV in the germline V gene (reference sequence). This CDR3 region has 13 residues.

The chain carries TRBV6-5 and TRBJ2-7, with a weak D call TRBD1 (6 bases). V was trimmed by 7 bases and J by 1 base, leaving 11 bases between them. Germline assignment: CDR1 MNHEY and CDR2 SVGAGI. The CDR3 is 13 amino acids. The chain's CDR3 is CASKRGGSYEQYF. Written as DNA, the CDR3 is TGTGCCAGCAAGCGAGGGGGATCCTACGAGCAGTACTTC.

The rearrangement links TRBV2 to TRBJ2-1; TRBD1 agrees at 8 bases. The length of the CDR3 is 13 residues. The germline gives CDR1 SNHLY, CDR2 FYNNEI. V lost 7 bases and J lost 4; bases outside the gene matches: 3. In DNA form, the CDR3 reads TGTGCCAGCATTCGGACAGGGTACAATGAGCAGTTCTTC. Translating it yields CASIRTGYNEQFF. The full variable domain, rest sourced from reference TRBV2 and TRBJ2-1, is EPEVTQTPSHQVTQMGQEVILRCVPISNHLYFYWYRQILGQKVEFLVSFYNNEISEKSEIFDDQFSVERPDGSNFTLKIRSTKLEDSAMYFCASIRTGYNEQFFGPGTRLTVL.

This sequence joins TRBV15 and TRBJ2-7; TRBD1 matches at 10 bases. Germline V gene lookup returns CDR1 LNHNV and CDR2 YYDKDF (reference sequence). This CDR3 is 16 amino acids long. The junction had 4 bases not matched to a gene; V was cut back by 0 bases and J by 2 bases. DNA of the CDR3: TGTGCCACCAGCAGAGATCGAGGGACAGGGGCCTACGAGCAGTACTTC. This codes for CATSRDRGTGAYEQYF.